This T cell receptor (beta chain) originates from a study of blood T cell repertoires in COVID-19. Study information: T cells, B-cell-depleted T cells, or PBMCs provided the cDNA or gDNA that served as material.

All recovered Cohort 3 donors got two negative PCRs, got clearance, or saw symptom resolution. V lost 0 bases and J lost 5, with 9 bases in between. Germline CDR1 KGHDR, CDR2 SFDVKD. This CDR3 contains 15 residues. Sequenced by immunoSEQ multiplex PCR; TCRdb stores in-frame clones only, minus some. This sample has 150,000 to 200,000 clones, with approximately 82% found just once. The sequencing sample was made of PBMCs or T cells enriched from blood (not recorded which). This sequence joins TRBV24-1 and TRBJ2-2; weak D call: TRBD1 (5 bases). The sequence derives from a man between 45 and 60 years old who had recovered from COVID-19. The CDR3 region has the DNA TGTGCCACCAGTGATTTGCCGGACAAAACCGGGGAGCTGTTTTTT. Translation: CATSDLPDKTGELFF.